This entry features one T cell receptor (beta chain) sequence. Its antigen is still unknown. From a lookup of the germline V gene, CDR1 and CDR2 are SGDLS and YYNGEE. Counted from cysteine to phenylalanine, this CDR3 has 16 amino acids. Just the 48-base CDR3 DNA is kept, in frame starting at base 1. From V the trimming removes 3 bases and from J it removes 0 bases, while the gene matches leave 6 bases of the junction unaccounted for. This record belongs to a study of cytomegalovirus exposure and HLA in healthy donors (dated by TCRdb to about 2017). In terms of the full investigation: According to an earlier analysis of 587 of the donors, roughly 180 million T cells yielded 117 million unique TCR beta sequences and around 280 Gb of sequence data. An early release that covered roughly 600 HLA-typed donors contained about 300 gigabases of sequencing data and around 85 million unique TCR sequences. Among the approximately 420 genotyped donors, around 81% belonged to the genetic ancestry cluster associated with self-reported Caucasian donors. The aim of the study was to test whether cataloging public T cell receptors could identify signatures of past pathogen exposure. Using immunosequencing, the study profiled T cell repertoires from fewer than 850 subjects and related those repertoires to cytomegalovirus serostatus. Along with the approximately 700-subject first cohort, a separate validation cohort of over 90 different subjects was used. The study combined high-throughput TCR immunosequencing, statistical association of individual TCRs with disease status, and machine learning to predict cytomegalovirus infection status. In a later analysis, previously published TCR beta repertoires from about 640 donors were re-analyzed and high-resolution HLA genotyping was added so that TCR occurrence patterns could be studied. Rather than drawing on any new phenotypic data, the later analysis identified candidate immune exposures from TCR beta sequences and the way those sequences occurred across donors. An earlier analysis of 500 to 750 of the donors applied high-throughput TCR beta sequencing to assess whether each TCR beta V gene segment acted as functional or pseudogenic. Donor age, sex, ethnicity and CMV serostatus were collected together with the repertoire data. Genome-wide SNP genotypes for about 60% of the roughly 700 donors were used in a later genetic analysis, which treated that subset as a discovery cohort. Every discovery cohort repertoire had been produced on one sequencing platform. Class I and class II HLA loci were covered by the typing at four-digit resolution. The number of typed donors differed by locus: roughly 629-640 for A, B, C, DRB1 and DQB1; some 500 for DQA1; some 590 for DPA1; and some 470 for DPB1. Five DR-DQ haplotypes were treated as single units for association and clustering because of strong linkage in the cohort. On average, around 240,000 unique TCR beta nucleotide sequences were sequenced per donor among a few hundred genotyped donors of the cohort, with approximately 18% of those sequences being non-productive.

What the work shows at the level of the full study, not this receptor alone: According to a later analysis, most CMV-associated TCR beta chains appeared to be HLA-restricted, and the HLA associations seemed to be driven largely by CMV exposure. Cytomegalovirus status was reported to be diagnosed by the classifier with high specificity and sensitivity in both the original and validation cohorts. In a later analysis, the rate of TCR association differed among HLA loci, with DRB1 alleles having the most associated TCRs and HLA-C alleles having the fewest. In a later genetic analysis, a missense DCLRE1C variant was associated with V-gene and J-gene trimming of TCR beta chains, and the association was replicated in an independent cohort. When HLA alleles, especially DR and DQ, strongly co-occurred, TCR associations were difficult to assign to individual alleles. Because counts were too low, seventeen rarely observed V segments, including chromosome 9 orphons, were excluded from the earlier analysis of about 500 of the donors. In an earlier analysis of some 500 of the donors, most TCR beta V segments were observed in productive rearrangements about 87% or about 30% of the time, broadly matching IMGT annotations. Three of the identified cytomegalovirus-associated TCR beta chains were confirmed in vitro to be specific for cytomegalovirus antigens. Most TCR sequences were observed very rarely across donors, whereas some public TCRs were present in many individuals. In a later analysis, several top co-occurrence clusters were reported to appear linked to parvovirus B19, influenza, CMV and Epstein-Barr virus. A further reported finding was that TCR beta sequences accurately predicted the HLA-A and HLA-B alleles for most subjects in the first cohort. The study gave a list of around 170 TCR beta chains associated with cytomegalovirus. In this cohort, only TCR beta chains were sequenced, and detectable features were limited by the absence of alpha or paired-chain data. Some IMGT-functional V segments, including TRBV6-2 and TRBV6-3, could not be told apart with the 87-base-pair reads, so those segments were excluded. In a later genetic analysis, fewer N-insertions in productive TCRs were reported among donors in an Asian-associated ancestry cluster than the roughly 710-donor mean. A later analysis associated 15,000 or so TCR beta sequences with specific HLA alleles at a false discovery rate of 0.05. Sequencing depth was assumed to be roughly uniform across donors in the presence/absence analyses, though that assumption may not hold. Because some donors lacked HLA typing at each locus, the association tests relied only on the typed subset. For the cohort, immune exposure information was limited to CMV serostatus. According to the authors, the approach could potentially be generalized to other disease states and immunological phenotypes. Correlated functional status among segregating V segments might reflect linkage disequilibrium, but an unknown experimental factor could not be ruled out. A group of highly shared sequence variants was considered likely to be a technical artifact of the sequencing pipeline. A later analysis found that HLA-associated TCR beta chains were more clonally expanded and had lower generation probabilities than equally common non-associated chains.

The library relied on the immunoSEQ multiplex PCR assay. The multiplex PCR relied on a mix of 60 forward primers for TCR Vbeta segments and 13 reverse primers for TCR Jbeta segments. The CDR3 region of rearranged TCR beta genes was amplified from genomic DNA with a multiplex PCR assay. The Illumina HiSeq System was used to sequence the amplified TCR beta libraries as 87-base-pair reads. Turning to the authors' computational methods: A later analysis tallied about 77 million unique TCR beta chains across the 660 or so repertoires, and some 12 million of those chains were shared by two or more donors. To remove PCR and sequencing errors, raw reads were error-corrected and collapsed into unique sequences using a nearest-neighbor algorithm that merged closely related sequences. CDR3 sequences were aligned to IMGT reference sequences to assign V, D and J gene segments. For a sequence to be retained, at least a six-nucleotide match to both a V gene segment and a J gene segment was required. A rearrangement was called productive if the CDR3 had no stop codons and remained in frame with V and J, and every other rearrangement was called non-productive. CDR3 was defined according to IMGT convention as the region running from the second conserved V-encoded cysteine to the conserved J-encoded phenylalanine. The earlier analysis of about 590 of the donors excluded sequences that lacked an unambiguous match to a single V gene segment. In an earlier analysis of some 590 of the donors, a V segment was called functional when productive rearrangements were above 56.7%, and segregating when the standard deviation between donors exceeded 5%. A statistical classification framework was developed to diagnose cytomegalovirus status using the catalog of TCR beta chain sequences. A later analysis assigned V and J genes by comparing TCR nucleotide sequences with IMGT/GENE-DB human TR gene sequences. In a later analysis, CDR3 sequences and most-parsimonious VDJ recombination scenarios were assigned using the TCRdist pipeline. In a later analysis, each TCR beta chain was defined by its CDR3 amino acid sequence together with its V-gene family, and reads lacking a unique V-gene family were excluded. To address suspected cross-contamination and a sequencing artifact, a later analysis removed roughly 640 highly shared, low-generation-probability nucleotide sequences. For each public chain, a later analysis derived a clonal expansion index from normalized ranks of inferred template counts within each repertoire. A later analysis computed generation probabilities with a VDJ recombination model fitted to out-of-frame rearrangements, and checked the results against IGoR. A later analysis scored TCR-TCR, TCR-HLA and TCR-CMV co-occurrence with hypergeometric tests, applying a repertoire-size bias correction to TCR pairs. To estimate false discovery rates, a later analysis permuted the HLA or CMV assignments 20 times. In a later analysis, co-occurring TCRs were grouped using DBSCAN, and TCRdist sequence similarity was added for clustering within HLA-allele-positive subsets. For co-occurrence clustering, repertoires with fewer than 30,000 or more than 120,000 public chains were excluded, along with five repertoires with anomalous nucleotide sharing. TCRdb limited this immuneACCESS table to in-frame rearrangements with V and J called. A share of clones is missing; checked studies link under half to unresolved V genes, and the rest is unexplained. The V and J calls and clone size are taken from that table; D and trimming were inferred from the DNA. This specimen's table enumerates around 75,000 clones. The top ten clonotypes cover roughly 13% of the sample.

In total, 600 or so healthy bone marrow donors made up the cohort. At the time of sampling, every cohort member was nominally healthy, though immune exposures that went unrecorded were likely present. The donor was CMV seropositive and was included in the group of 250 to 300 seropositive cohort members. A peripheral blood sample was collected from each donor, and TCR beta sequencing was performed on peripheral blood mononuclear cells. The Qiagen DNeasy Blood Extraction Kit was used to extract genomic DNA from the blood cell samples. The origin of this receptor is a man aged 45-65 years in good health and CMV-seropositive. The rearranged segments are TRBV9 and TRBJ2-1, with 7 bases matching TRBD2. What was sequenced was PBMCs. At the DNA level, the sequence is TGTGCCAGCAGCGCCACTAGCGTCAACTCCTACAATGAGCAGTTCTTC. The translation is CASSATSVNSYNEQFF.